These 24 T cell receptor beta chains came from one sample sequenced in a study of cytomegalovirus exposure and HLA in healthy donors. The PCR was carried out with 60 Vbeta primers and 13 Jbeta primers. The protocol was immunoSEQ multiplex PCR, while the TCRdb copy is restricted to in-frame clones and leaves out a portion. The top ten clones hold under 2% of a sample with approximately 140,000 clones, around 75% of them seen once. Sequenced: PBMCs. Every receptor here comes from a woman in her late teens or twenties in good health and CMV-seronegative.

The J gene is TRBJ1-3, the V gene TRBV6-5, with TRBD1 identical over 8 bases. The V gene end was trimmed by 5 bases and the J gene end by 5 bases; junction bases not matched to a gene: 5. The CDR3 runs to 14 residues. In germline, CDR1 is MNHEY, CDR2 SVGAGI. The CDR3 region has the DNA TGTGCCAGCAGTGCGCAGGGGGCGCGAAACACCATATATTTT. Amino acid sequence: CASSAQGARNTIYF.

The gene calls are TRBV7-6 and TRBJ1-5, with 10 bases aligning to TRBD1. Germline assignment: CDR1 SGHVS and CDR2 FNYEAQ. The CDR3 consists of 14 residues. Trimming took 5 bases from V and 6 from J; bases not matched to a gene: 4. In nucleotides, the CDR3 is TGTGCCAGCAGCGCGGGACAGGGGTTTCAGCCCCAGCATTTT. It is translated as CASSAGQGFQPQHF.

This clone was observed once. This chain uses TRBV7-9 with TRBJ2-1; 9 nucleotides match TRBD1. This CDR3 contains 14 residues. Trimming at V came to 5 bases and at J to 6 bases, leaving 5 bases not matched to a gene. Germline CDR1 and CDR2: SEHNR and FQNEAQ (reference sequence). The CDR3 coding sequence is TGTGCCAGCAGCCCCCGGGACAGGGTCAATGAGCAGTTCTTC. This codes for CASSPRDRVNEQFF.

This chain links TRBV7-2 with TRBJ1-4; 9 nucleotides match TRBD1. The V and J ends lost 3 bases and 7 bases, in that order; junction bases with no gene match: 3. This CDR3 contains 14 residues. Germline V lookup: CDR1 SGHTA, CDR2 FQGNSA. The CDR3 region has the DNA TGTGCCAGCAGCTTGCAGGACAGGGGTGAAAAACTGTTTTTT. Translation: CASSLQDRGEKLFF.

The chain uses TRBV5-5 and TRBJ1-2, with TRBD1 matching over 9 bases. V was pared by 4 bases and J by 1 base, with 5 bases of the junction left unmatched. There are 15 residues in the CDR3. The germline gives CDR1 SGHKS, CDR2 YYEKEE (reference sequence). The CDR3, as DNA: TGTGCCAGCAGCCCGGACAGGGGCAGTAACTATGGCTACACCTTC. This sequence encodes CASSPDRGSNYGYTF.

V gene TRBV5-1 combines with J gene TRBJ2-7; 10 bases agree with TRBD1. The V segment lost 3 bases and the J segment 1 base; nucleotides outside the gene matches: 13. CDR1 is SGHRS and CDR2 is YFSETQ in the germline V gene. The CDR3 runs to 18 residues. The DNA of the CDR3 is TGCGCCAGCAGCTGGCCCGGGACAGGGGCCCTCCGATCCTACGAGCAGTACTTC. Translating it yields CASSWPGTGALRSYEQYF.

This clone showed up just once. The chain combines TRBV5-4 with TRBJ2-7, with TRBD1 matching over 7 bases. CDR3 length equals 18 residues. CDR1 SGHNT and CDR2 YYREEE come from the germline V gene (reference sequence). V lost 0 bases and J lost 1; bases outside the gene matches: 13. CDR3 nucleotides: TGTGCCAGCAGCTTGGACCTTACGACAGGGATTATTTCCTACGAGCAGTACGTC. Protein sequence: CASSLDLTTGIISYEQYV.

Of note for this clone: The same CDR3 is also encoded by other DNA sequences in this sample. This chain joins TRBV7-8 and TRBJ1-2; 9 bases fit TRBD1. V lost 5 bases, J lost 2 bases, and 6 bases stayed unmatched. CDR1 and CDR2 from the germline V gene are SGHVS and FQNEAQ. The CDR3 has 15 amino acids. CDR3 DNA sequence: TGTGCCAGCAGCCTCCTCACAGGGGGCAACTATGGCTACACCTTC. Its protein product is CASSLLTGGNYGYTF.

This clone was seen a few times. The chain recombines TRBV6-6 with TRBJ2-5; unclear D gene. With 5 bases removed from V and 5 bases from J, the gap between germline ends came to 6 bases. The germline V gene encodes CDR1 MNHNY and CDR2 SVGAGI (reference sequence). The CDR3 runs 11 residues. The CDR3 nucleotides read TGTGCCAGCAGTACTCGGGAGACCCAGTACTTC. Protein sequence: CASSTRETQYF.

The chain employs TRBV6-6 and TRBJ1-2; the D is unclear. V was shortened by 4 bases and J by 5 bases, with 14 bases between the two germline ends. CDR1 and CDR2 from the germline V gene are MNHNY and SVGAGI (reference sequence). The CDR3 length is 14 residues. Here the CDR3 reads CASSSSRSDYGYTF. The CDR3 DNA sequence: TGTGCCAGCAGTTCCAGCAGGTCTGATTATGGCTACACCTTC.

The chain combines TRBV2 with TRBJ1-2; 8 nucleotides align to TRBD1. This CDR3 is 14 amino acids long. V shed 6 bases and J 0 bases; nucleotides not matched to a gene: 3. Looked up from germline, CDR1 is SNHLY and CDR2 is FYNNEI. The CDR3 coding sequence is TGTGCCAGCAGAAGGACAGGGTCTAACTATGGCTACACCTTC. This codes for CASRRTGSNYGYTF.

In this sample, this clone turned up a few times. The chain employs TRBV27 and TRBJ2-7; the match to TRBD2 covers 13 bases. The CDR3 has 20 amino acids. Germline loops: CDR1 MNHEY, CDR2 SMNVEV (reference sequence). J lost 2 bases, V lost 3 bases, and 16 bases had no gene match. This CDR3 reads CASSLVSTSGRATITYEQYV. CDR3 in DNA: TGTGCCAGCAGTTTGGTCTCAACTAGCGGGAGGGCAACCATCACCTACGAGCAGTACGTC.

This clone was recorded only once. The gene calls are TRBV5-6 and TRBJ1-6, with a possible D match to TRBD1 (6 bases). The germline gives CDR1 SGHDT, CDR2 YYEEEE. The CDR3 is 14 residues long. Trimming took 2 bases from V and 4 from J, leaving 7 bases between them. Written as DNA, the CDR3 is TGTGCCAGCAGCTTAGGACAGTATAATTCACCCCTCCACTTT. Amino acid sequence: CASSLGQYNSPLHF.

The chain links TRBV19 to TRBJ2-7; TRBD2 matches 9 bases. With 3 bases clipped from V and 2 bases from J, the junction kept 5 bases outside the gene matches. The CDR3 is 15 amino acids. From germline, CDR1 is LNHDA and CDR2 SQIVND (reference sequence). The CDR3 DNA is TGTGCCAGTAGTATTTCTAGCGGGGTCCCCTACGAGCAGTACTTC. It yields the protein CASSISSGVPYEQYF.

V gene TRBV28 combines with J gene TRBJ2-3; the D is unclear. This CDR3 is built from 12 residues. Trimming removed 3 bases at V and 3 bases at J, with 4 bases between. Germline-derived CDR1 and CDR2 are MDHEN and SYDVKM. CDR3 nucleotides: TGTGCCAGCAGTTTTAAAACAGATACGCAGTATTTT. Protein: CASSFKTDTQYF.

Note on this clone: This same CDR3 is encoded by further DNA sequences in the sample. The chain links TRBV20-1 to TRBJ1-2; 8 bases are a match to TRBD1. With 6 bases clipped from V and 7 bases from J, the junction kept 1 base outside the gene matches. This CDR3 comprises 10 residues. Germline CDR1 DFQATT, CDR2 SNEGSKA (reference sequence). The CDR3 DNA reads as TGCAGTGCCACAGGGGGTGGCTACACCTTC. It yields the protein CSATGGGYTF.

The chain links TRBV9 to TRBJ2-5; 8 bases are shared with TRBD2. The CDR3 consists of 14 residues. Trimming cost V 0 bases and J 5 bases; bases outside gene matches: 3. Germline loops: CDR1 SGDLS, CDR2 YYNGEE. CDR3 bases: TGTGCCAGCAGCGTAGGGACTAGCTTTGAGACCCAGTACTTC. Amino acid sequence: CASSVGTSFETQYF.

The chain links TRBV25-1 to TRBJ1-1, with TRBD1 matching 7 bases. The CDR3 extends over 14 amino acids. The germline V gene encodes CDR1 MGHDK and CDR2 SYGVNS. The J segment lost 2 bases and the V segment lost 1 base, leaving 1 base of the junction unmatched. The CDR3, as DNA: TGTGCCAGCAGTGAATGGGACAGCAACACTGAAGCTTTCTTT. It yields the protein CASSEWDSNTEAFF.

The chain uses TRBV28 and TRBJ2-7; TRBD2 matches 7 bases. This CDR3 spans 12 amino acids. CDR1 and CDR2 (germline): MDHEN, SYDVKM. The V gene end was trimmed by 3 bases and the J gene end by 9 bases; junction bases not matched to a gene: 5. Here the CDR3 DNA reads TGTGCCAGCAGTTTGCGGGGGTTGGGGCAGTACTTC. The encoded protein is CASSLRGLGQYF.

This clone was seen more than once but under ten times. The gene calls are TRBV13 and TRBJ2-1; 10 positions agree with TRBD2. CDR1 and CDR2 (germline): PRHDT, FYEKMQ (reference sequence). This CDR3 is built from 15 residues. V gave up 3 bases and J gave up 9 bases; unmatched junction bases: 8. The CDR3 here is CASSLKSSGSPEQFF. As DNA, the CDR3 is TGTGCCAGCAGCTTGAAGTCTAGCGGGAGTCCTGAGCAGTTCTTC.

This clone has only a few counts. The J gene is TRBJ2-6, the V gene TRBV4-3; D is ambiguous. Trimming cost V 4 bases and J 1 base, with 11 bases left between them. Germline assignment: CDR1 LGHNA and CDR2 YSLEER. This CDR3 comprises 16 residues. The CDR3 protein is CASSPTRTSGANVLTF. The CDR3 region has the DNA TGCGCCAGCAGCCCTACTCGAACTTCTGGGGCCAACGTCCTGACTTTC.

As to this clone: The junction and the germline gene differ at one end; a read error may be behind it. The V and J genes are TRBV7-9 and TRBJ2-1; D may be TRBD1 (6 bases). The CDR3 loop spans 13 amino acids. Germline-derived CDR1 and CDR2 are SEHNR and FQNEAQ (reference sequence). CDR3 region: CASSLDLGAGRLF. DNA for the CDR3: TGTGCCAGCAGCTTAGATTTGGGGGCAGGGCGGCTCTTC.

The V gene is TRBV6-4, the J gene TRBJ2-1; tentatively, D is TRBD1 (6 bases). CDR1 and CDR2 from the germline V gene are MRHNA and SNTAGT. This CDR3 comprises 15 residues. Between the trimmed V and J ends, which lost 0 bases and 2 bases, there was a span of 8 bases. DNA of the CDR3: TGTGCCAGCAGTGACTCACAGGGACCCTACAATGAGCAGTTCTTC. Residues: CASSDSQGPYNEQFF.

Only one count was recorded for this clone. This chain's CDR3 is CASSFSRGNEKLFF. For the CDR3, the DNA is TGTGCCAGCTCTTTTTCCAGGGGCAATGAAAAACTGTTTTTT. The rearrangement uses TRBV27 and TRBJ1-4, with D possibly matching TRBD1 (6 bases). The V and J ends lost 8 bases and 5 bases respectively, with 15 bases between them. This CDR3 comprises 14 residues. Germline V CDR1 and CDR2: MNHEY, SMNVEV (reference sequence).